A single sample gave rise to the 28 T cell receptor beta chains below, sequenced in a study of blood T cells in healthy people across ages. A second PCR, run for roughly 7 to 12 cycles, used a sample-barcoded 5' primer plus a J-beta primer mix. Using its own MiXCR run on the 5' RACE reads, TCRdb lists one record per CDR3 protein. The sample holds just under 750,000 distinct CDR3 sequences, approximately 21% seen once. The sample comprised blood. Source of these receptors: a man in his sixties or seventies in good health.

This clonotype has a count of ten or more. The rearrangement uses TRBV29-1 and TRBJ1-2, with 7 bases lining up with TRBD1. The CDR3 runs to 14 residues. Unmatched junction bases numbered 13, after V lost 6 bases and J lost 6 bases. Germline CDR1 and CDR2: SQVTM and ANQGSEA. This CDR3 is CSVLLQGVRDGYTF. DNA of the CDR3: TGCAGCGTCTTGCTGCAGGGGGTGAGGGATGGCTACACCTTC.

This clonotype showed up just a few times. The DNA for the CDR3 is TGTGCCAGCAGCCAAGAGGGAGTTCCCTATAATTCACCCCTCCACTTT. It translates to CASSQEGVPYNSPLHF. This chain uses TRBV7-8 with TRBJ1-6; D remains unclear. CDR3 length: 16 residues. Germline V gene lookup returns CDR1 SGHVS and CDR2 FQNEAQ. The ends were cut back, 5 bases at V and 2 bases at J, with 13 bases in the middle.

Only one count was recorded for this clonotype. The rearrangement joins TRBV3-1 to TRBJ2-7, with D perhaps given as TRBD1 or TRBD2 (5 bases each). CDR1 is LGHDT, CDR2 YNNKEL, per germline (reference sequence). This CDR3 has 16 amino acids. The germline V and J ends were trimmed by 0 bases and 0 bases, with 12 bases remaining between them. The CDR3 coding sequence is TGTGCCAGCAGCCAAGATAGCGCAGGGAGCTCCTACGAGCAGTACTTC. Translating gives CASSQDSAGSSYEQYF.

V is TRBV6-5 and J is TRBJ2-1, with D unclear. Between the trimmed V and J ends, which lost 2 bases and 0 bases, there was a span of 8 bases. CDR3 length: 15 amino acids. CDR1 and CDR2 (germline): MNHEY, SVGAGI. Here the CDR3 reads CASSYTRPSYNEQFF. The CDR3 DNA follows: TGTGCCAGCAGTTACACCAGGCCCTCCTACAATGAGCAGTTCTTC.

This clonotype has a handful of counts. The chain recombines TRBV5-1 with TRBJ2-7; perhaps TRBD2 as D (5 bases). The V and J ends lost 2 bases and 6 bases respectively, with 12 bases between them. The CDR3 length is 13 residues. CDR1 and CDR2 from the germline V gene are SGHRS and YFSETQ. CDR3 DNA sequence: TGCGCCAGCAGCTTCGGGGTTTCGGGCGAGCAGTACTTC. Translated, it gives CASSFGVSGEQYF.

This clonotype was seen more than once but under ten times. This chain's CDR3 is CSASLARALTDTQYF. The DNA of the CDR3 is TGCAGTGCTAGCCTTGCGCGGGCACTCACAGATACGCAGTATTTT. The chain is built from TRBV20-1 and TRBJ2-3; D possibly corresponds to TRBD2 (5 bases). The V gene's germline CDR1 is DFQATT and CDR2 SNEGSKA (reference sequence). The CDR3 length is 15 residues. The germline V and J ends were trimmed by 3 bases and 2 bases, with 15 bases remaining between them.

The chain couples TRBV25-1 to TRBJ2-6; tentative D call: TRBD2 (6 bases). This CDR3 has 15 amino acids. From germline, CDR1 is MGHDK and CDR2 SYGVNS. Trimming shortened V by 6 bases and J by 4 bases, and 13 bases separated the two germline ends. DNA for the CDR3: TGTGCCAGCAGGGAGGAGGGATTGGGGGCCAACGTCCTGACTTTC. It encodes CASREEGLGANVLTF.

This clonotype was counted a few times. The chain combines TRBV3-1 with TRBJ2-1; D perhaps matches TRBD1 (6 bases). The CDR3 loop spans 15 amino acids. The germline V and J ends were trimmed by 3 bases and 7 bases, with 16 bases remaining between them. Germline V gene lookup returns CDR1 LGHDT and CDR2 YNNKEL (reference sequence). The CDR3 DNA follows: TGTGCCAGCAGCCATTTCGCAGGGGTAGGGAATGAGCAGTTCTTC. Its translation is CASSHFAGVGNEQFF.

The chain has TRBV27 and TRBJ2-3; D is perhaps TRBD1 (6 bases). Between the trimmed V and J ends, which lost 3 bases and 6 bases, there was a span of 16 bases. The CDR3 sequence is 15 residues long. CDR1 MNHEY and CDR2 SMNVEV come from the germline V gene (reference sequence). The CDR3 nucleotides read TGTGCCAGCAGTTTGAGCGTAACAGGGCTCGATACGCAGTATTTT. It translates to CASSLSVTGLDTQYF.

The chain combines TRBV14 with TRBJ2-2, with 10 bases fitting TRBD2. The CDR3 runs to 17 residues. The germline gives CDR1 SGHDN, CDR2 FVKESK. J lost 4 bases, V lost 2 bases, and 7 bases had no gene match. CDR3 in amino acids: CASSQSSGSRGTGELFF. CDR3 bases: TGTGCCAGCAGCCAATCTAGCGGGAGTCGTGGCACCGGGGAGCTGTTTTTT.

The chain recombines TRBV7-2 with TRBJ2-7; 11 bases match TRBD2. This CDR3 spans 17 amino acids. Germline CDR1 and CDR2: SGHTA and FQGNSA. After removal of 5 bases from V and 6 bases from J, the junction contained 15 bases not matched to a gene. The CDR3 sequence: CASSPRSLAGGLREQYF. The CDR3 DNA follows: TGTGCCAGCAGCCCCCGATCATTAGCGGGAGGGCTTCGCGAGCAGTACTTC. Based on the CDR3 plus reference TRBV7-2 and TRBJ2-7, the full variable domain is GAGVSQSPSNKVTEKGKDVELRCDPISGHTALYWYRQSLGQGLEFLIYFQGNSAPDKSGLPSDRFSAERTGGSVSTLTIQRTQQEDSAVYLCASSPRSLAGGLREQYFGPGTRLTVT.

This clonotype was seen a few times. CDR3 coding DNA: TGTGCCAGCAGTTTCGGACTAGCGGGGGGGCGCGGCCCGACAGATACGCAGTATTTT. Residues: CASSFGLAGGRGPTDTQYF. This chain joins TRBV28 and TRBJ2-3; TRBD2 matches at 15 bases. This CDR3 has 19 amino acids. Germline V gene lookup returns CDR1 MDHEN and CDR2 SYDVKM. V lost 3 bases and J lost 3; bases outside the gene matches: 10.

The chain joins TRBV28 to TRBJ2-1; D perhaps matches TRBD2 (6 bases). The end of the DNA aligns better with TRBJ2-7, so the J call may be wrong. This CDR3 comprises 15 residues. Germline V gene data show CDR1 as MDHEN and CDR2 as SYDVKM. The CDR3 coding sequence is TGTGCCAGCAGTGGAGGGACTCCCGACTCCTACGAGCAGTACTTC. This gives the protein CASSGGTPDSYEQYF.

The V and J genes are TRBV7-2 and TRBJ1-2; D unresolved. The CDR3 totals 11 residues. Trimming stripped 0 bases from V and 9 bases from J, with 5 bases between. Germline V lookup: CDR1 SGHTA, CDR2 FQGNSA. The CDR3, as DNA: TGTGCCAGCAGCTTAGCTGGTCGCTACACCTTC. The encoded protein is CASSLAGRYTF.

The table lists this clonotype with a few counts. This chain connects TRBV4-1 to TRBJ1-4; 8 nucleotides match TRBD1. Trimming removed 6 bases from V and 6 bases from J; junction bases left unmatched: 6. The germline CDR1 and CDR2 sequences are MGHRA and YSYEKL. The CDR3 has 14 amino acids. The CDR3, as DNA: TGCGCCAGCAGTGCGGACAGGGCCTATGAAAAACTGTTTTTT. Amino acids: CASSADRAYEKLFF.

On this clonotype itself: A read error may account for a junction end that differs from germline. The chain uses TRBV5-1 and TRBJ1-5; D gene unclear. This CDR3 spans 15 amino acids. Looked up from germline, CDR1 is SGHRS and CDR2 is YFSETQ. The CDR3 coding sequence is TGCGCCGGCAGCCCGTCGGGCTCCTCGCAATCAGCCCAGCATTTT. Its protein is CAGSPSGSSQSAQHF.

This clonotype showed up just a few times. The J gene is TRBJ1-1, the V gene TRBV20-1; weak D call: TRBD1 (6 bases). CDR1 is DFQATT, CDR2 SNEGSKA, per germline (reference sequence). Trimming took off 4 bases at V and 1 base at J, with 13 bases between the two ends. The CDR3 loop spans 14 amino acids. The CDR3 reads CSATQVGQNTEAFF. For the CDR3, the DNA is TGCAGTGCTACTCAAGTGGGACAGAACACTGAAGCTTTCTTT.

This rearrangement joins TRBV20-1 to TRBJ2-3; D gene uncertain. V lost 4 bases and J 0 bases, leaving 14 bases between the germline ends. The CDR3 has 15 residues. CDR1 and CDR2 from the germline V gene are DFQATT and SNEGSKA (reference sequence). The CDR3 protein is CSAKTWIVSTDTQYF. For the CDR3, the DNA is TGCAGTGCTAAAACGTGGATCGTTAGCACAGATACGCAGTATTTT.

The sample holds a few counts of this clonotype. The chain is built from TRBV12-3 or TRBV12-4 and TRBJ1-1; the D is unclear. V lost 6 bases and J 6 bases, leaving 23 bases between the germline ends. The CDR3 loop spans 16 amino acids. CDR3 residues: CASRGGMNPLQAEAFF. CDR3 sequence (DNA): TGTGCCAGCAGGGGAGGGATGAACCCCCTCCAGGCTGAAGCTTTCTTT.

This chain joins TRBV10-3 and TRBJ2-1, with a possible D match to TRBD1 (5 bases). V gave up 11 bases and J gave up 1 base, with 9 bases separating them. This CDR3 is 12 amino acids long. Per germline, CDR1 ENHRY and CDR2 SYGVKD. The CDR3 reads CADTGSYNEQFF. CDR3 DNA sequence: TGTGCCGACACAGGTTCCTACAATGAGCAGTTCTTC.

This clonotype was recorded a few times. At one boundary the junction diverges from the germline segment, which might be a read error. The chain couples TRBV27 to TRBJ2-1, with TRBD2 identical over 11 bases. Germline V gene sequence: CDR1 MNHEY, CDR2 SMNVEV (reference sequence). This CDR3 contains 20 residues. CDR3 loop: CASGLYSGTSGHFSYNEQFF. DNA of the CDR3: TGTGCCAGCGGTTTATATTCCGGGACTAGCGGCCACTTCTCCTACAATGAGCAGTTCTTC.

The CDR3 spells CSVSAGTGHSETQYF. CDR3 nucleotides: TGCAGCGTGTCCGCCGGGACAGGGCATTCAGAGACCCAGTACTTC. The rearrangement links TRBV29-1 to TRBJ2-5; 9 bases are shared with TRBD1. Germline loops: CDR1 SQVTM, CDR2 ANQGSEA. V was clipped by 6 bases and J by 4 bases; unmatched bases: 12. The CDR3 covers 15 residues.

This sequence joins TRBV3-1 and TRBJ2-4, with D possibly being TRBD2 (7 bases). The CDR3 is 18 residues long. Germline V gene sequence: CDR1 LGHDT, CDR2 YNNKEL (reference sequence). V lost 0 bases and J 1 base, leaving 16 bases between the germline ends. The CDR3 DNA reads TGTGCCAGCAGCCAAGATTGGGGGCGGGAGTGGGCCAAAAACATTCAGTACTTC. Its protein is CASSQDWGREWAKNIQYF. The full variable domain, with the rest looked up from reference TRBV3-1 and TRBJ2-4, is DTAVSQTPKYLVTQMGNDKSIKCEQNLGHDTMYWYKQDSKKFLKIMFSYNNKELIINETVPNRFSPKSPDKAHLNLHINSLELGDSAVYFCASSQDWGREWAKNIQYFGAGTRLSVL.

As to this clonotype: A much larger clonotype is one base distant, so this may be a read error. V and J are TRBV20-1 and TRBJ2-5; tentative D call: TRBD1 (6 bases). The end of the DNA is better explained by TRBJ2-1, so the J call may be wrong. Germline CDR1 DFQATT, CDR2 SNEGSKA (reference sequence). This CDR3 region has 13 residues. The CDR3 region is CSAPSTGWNGQFF. As DNA, the CDR3 is TGCAGTGCACCTTCGACAGGTTGGAATGGGCAGTTCTTC.

This clonotype was recorded at least ten times. V usage is TRBV7-2 and J usage is TRBJ2-1; the D gene is possibly TRBD2 (5 bases). With 5 bases removed from V and 0 bases from J, the gap between germline ends came to 11 bases. The CDR3 is 15 residues long. In germline, CDR1 is SGHTA, CDR2 FQGNSA. As DNA, the CDR3 is TGTGCCAGCAGCCCAGGACTGGACTCCTACAATGAGCAGTTCTTC. This codes for CASSPGLDSYNEQFF.

This clonotype showed up just a few times. V usage is TRBV3-1 and J usage is TRBJ1-2, with 10 bases lining up with TRBD1. The J segment lost 8 bases and the V segment lost 2 bases, leaving 14 bases of the junction unmatched. CDR1 is LGHDT and CDR2 is YNNKEL in the germline V gene (reference sequence). The CDR3 has 17 amino acids. CDR3 in amino acids: CASSQRQGAMGLEGYTF. The DNA of the CDR3 is TGTGCCAGCAGCCAACGACAGGGGGCCATGGGATTGGAGGGCTACACCTTC.

The chain employs TRBV7-2 and TRBJ2-3; 12 bases fit TRBD2. The CDR3 consists of 15 residues. Germline CDR1 is SGHTA and CDR2 is FQGNSA. With 2 bases clipped from V and 9 bases from J, the junction kept 6 bases outside the gene matches. This CDR3 reads CASSLLTSGSDTQYF. The CDR3 DNA follows: TGTGCCAGCAGCTTACTGACTAGCGGGAGCGACACGCAGTATTTT.

This chain joins TRBV21-1 and TRBJ2-3. TRBV21-1 is noted as a pseudogene. The CDR3 spans 13 residues. CDR3 sequence: CARRQPGTDTQYF. In DNA form, the CDR3 reads TGTGCCCGGCGTCAGCCCGGCACAGATACGCAGTATTTT.